This TCR beta chain was captured by sequencing in a study of T cell responses to AZD1222 COVID-19 vaccine. This CDR3 is built from 13 residues. CDR1 is MNHEY, CDR2 SVGAGI, per germline. Trimming stripped 6 bases from V and 7 bases from J, with 15 bases between. Profiled with immunoSEQ multiplex PCR; TCRdb holds only in-frame clones, not every one. The sample consists of about 88,000 clones, 75% to 95% of them appearing once. The TCR sequence derives from an adult who received the AZD1222 COVID-19 vaccine. Source: peripheral blood, taken 28 days after the second AZD1222 dose. The gene calls are TRBV6-5 and TRBJ1-2; weak D call: TRBD1 (5 bases). The CDR3 DNA sequence: TGTGCCAGCAGACCAGGAGGGGTTGGTGGCTACACCTTC. Amino acid sequence: CASRPGGVGGYTF.